Below, 21 T cell receptor beta chains from the same sample are listed, as sequenced in a study of T-cell reconstitution after alpha-beta-depleted transplantation in children. Researchers prepared the TCRbeta library using unique molecular identifiers, the study reports. From the PCR reads, TCRdb called clonotypes with MiXCR, one entry per CDR3 protein. This sample yields 330,000 or so distinct CDR3 sequences, of which roughly 7.8% are seen a single time; around 10% belongs to the top ten. What these receptors recognize is not known. Broader study findings: Most T-cell counts and diversity one year after the transplant came from T cells that were newly produced.

Sequenced material: peripheral blood, taken 360 days after TCRalphabeta/CD19-depleted stem cell transplant. These receptors all stem from a female patient between 2 and 15 years old who had a stem cell transplant for Fanconi anemia, so the T cells may come from the graft donor.

In the case of this clonotype: A much larger clonotype is one base distant, so this may be a read error. This chain joins TRBV6-1 and TRBJ1-1, with 8 bases that match TRBD1. Unmatched junction bases numbered 8, after V lost 7 bases and J lost 1 base. This CDR3 is built from 15 residues. CDR1 is MNHNS, CDR2 SASEGT, per germline. This CDR3 is CASMVIGTGNTEAFF. The CDR3 coding sequence is TGTGCCAGCATGGTTATTGGGACAGGGAACACTGAAGCTTTCTTT.

At least ten counts were recorded for this clonotype. DNA for the CDR3: TGCAGAGTGGCGCGGGGGATAGTTGCGAACACTGAAGCTTTCTTT. Encoded protein: CRVARGIVANTEAFF. The chain carries TRBV20-1 and TRBJ1-1, with TRBD1 as a possible D gene (5 bases). The germline V gene has CDR1 DFQATT and CDR2 SNEGSKA (reference sequence). The CDR3 extends over 15 amino acids.

This clonotype was seen a handful of times. The genes are TRBV11-2 and TRBJ2-7; D perhaps matches TRBD2 (6 bases). Trimming shortened V by 7 bases and J by 2 bases, and 27 bases separated the two germline ends. CDR3 length: 18 residues. Germline V gene lookup returns CDR1 SGHAT and CDR2 FQNNGV. DNA of the CDR3: TGTGCCAGCACCAAATATCCGGGACTCCGGGAAGTAACCTACGAGCAGTACTTC. Translation gives CASTKYPGLREVTYEQYF.

This clonotype appeared a few times. The V call is TRBV6-4, the J call TRBJ1-1; D call uncertain. The V gene lost 3 bases and the J gene lost 10 bases, with 15 bases spanning the gap. CDR1 MRHNA and CDR2 SNTAGT come from the germline V gene. This CDR3 spans 13 amino acids. CDR3 DNA sequence: TGTGCCAGCAGTGAAGGTGGGCAGTACAGAGCTTTCTTT. This translates into CASSEGGQYRAFF.

This clonotype came up many times. The rearrangement uses TRBV4-3 and TRBJ2-3; 10 nucleotides match TRBD2. Trimming cost V 0 bases and J 4 bases; bases outside gene matches: 7. The CDR3 contains 17 residues. Per germline, CDR1 LGHNA and CDR2 YSLEER. CDR3 DNA sequence: TGCGCCAGCAGCCAAGATTGGGGACTAGCGAACGCAGATACGCAGTATTTT. Its translation: CASSQDWGLANADTQYF.

The chain uses TRBV23-1 and TRBJ2-1, with 14 bases that match TRBD2. TRBV23-1 belongs to the ORF category, with a function that is uncertain. Trimming took 3 bases from V and 8 from J; bases not matched to a gene: 9. There are 17 residues in the CDR3. In nucleotides, the CDR3 is TGCGCCAGCAGTCACAGACTAGCGGGAGGGCCTTTCTATGAGCAGTTCTTC. Protein product: CASSHRLAGGPFYEQFF.

This clonotype has a count of ten or more. The chain recombines TRBV5-1 with TRBJ2-5, with 10 bases identical to TRBD1. V was clipped by 4 bases and J by 5 bases; unmatched bases: 5. This CDR3 has 14 residues. Germline CDR1 is SGHRS and CDR2 is YFSETQ. CDR3 nucleotide sequence: TGCGCCAGCAGCCCGACAGGGGGCGGGGAGACCCAGTACTTC. Translation gives CASSPTGGGETQYF.

The table lists this clonotype with many counts. The chain is built from TRBV5-4 and TRBJ2-3, with a tentative D call TRBD2 (5 bases). Germline CDR1 and CDR2: SGHNT and YYREEE (reference sequence). V was trimmed by 0 bases and J by 6 bases, leaving 14 bases between them. This CDR3 is built from 15 residues. The CDR3 DNA sequence: TGTGCCAGCAGCTTGGATTGGAGGCCGGTGGATACGCAGTATTTT. This encodes CASSLDWRPVDTQYF.

This clonotype was seen at least ten times. The chain is built from TRBV29-1 and TRBJ1-1; TRBD1 agrees at 8 bases. Germline V lookup: CDR1 SQVTM, CDR2 ANQGSEA. The CDR3 runs to 12 residues. Trimming cost V 5 bases and J 6 bases; bases outside gene matches: 5. The CDR3 bases are TGCAGCGTTCTACAGGGGGTCGCTGAAGCTTTCTTT. Translation: CSVLQGVAEAFF.

This clonotype was counted many times. CDR3 sequence: CASSLAGYTEAFF. The CDR3, as DNA: TGTGCCAGCAGCTTAGCCGGGTACACTGAAGCTTTCTTT. The chain couples TRBV7-3 to TRBJ1-1; D is unresolved. CDR3 length: 13 residues. V lost 2 bases and J lost 3, with 7 bases in between. Germline V gene data show CDR1 as SGHTA and CDR2 as FQGTGA.

This clonotype was seen more than once but under ten times. The DNA for the CDR3 is TGTGCCAGCAGCTTTACCAGAGCAAGCACAGATACGCAGTATTTT. Encoded protein: CASSFTRASTDTQYF. This sequence joins TRBV7-2 and TRBJ2-3; D is undetermined. V was cut by 3 bases and J by 0 bases, with 10 bases left in between. CDR1 and CDR2 from the germline V gene are SGHTA and FQGNSA. This CDR3 has 15 residues.

The sample holds many counts of this clonotype. Its ends do not fully match the called genes, so a read error is possible. The chain employs TRBV5-1 and TRBJ2-7, with D unclear. The CDR3 is 12 residues long. Germline V gives CDR1 SGHRS, CDR2 YFSETQ. The CDR3 sequence is CASSSSSSEQYF. The CDR3 DNA reads TGCGCCAGCAGCTCCTCTTCCTCCGAGCAGTACTTC.

This clonotype was recorded many times. The rearrangement links TRBV11-3 to TRBJ2-3, with 8 bases that match TRBD2. The germline CDR1 and CDR2 sequences are SGHNT and YENEEA. The V and J ends lost 5 bases and 9 bases, in that order; junction bases with no gene match: 10. The CDR3 has 14 residues. In DNA, the CDR3 is TGTGCCAGCAGCCCAGGGACTAGTCCTTCCACGCAGTATTTT. Protein sequence: CASSPGTSPSTQYF.

On this clonotype itself: This could be a read error, since a much larger clone is one nucleotide away. In nucleotides, the CDR3 is TGCAGCGTTGAACCCCAGGGGCCTGGAAACGCCATATATTTT. Amino acid sequence: CSVEPQGPGNAIYF. The genes are TRBV29-1 and TRBJ1-3; TRBD1 might be the D (6 bases). This CDR3 has 14 residues. The germline CDR1 and CDR2 sequences are SQVTM and ANQGSEA.

The CDR3 nucleotides read TGCAGTGCTAGAGATGGGGCAAAGTTAGCCAAAAACATTCAGTACTTC. This sequence encodes CSARDGAKLAKNIQYF. The chain couples TRBV20-1 to TRBJ2-4; tentatively, D is TRBD1 (5 bases). V was shortened by 0 bases and J by 0 bases, with 12 bases between the two germline ends. This CDR3 region has 16 residues. Germline V CDR1 and CDR2: DFQATT, SNEGSKA (reference sequence).

The gene calls are TRBV3-1 and TRBJ2-1; 8 bases align to TRBD2. The CDR3 runs to 15 residues. CDR1 and CDR2 (germline): LGHDT, YNNKEL (reference sequence). J gave up 9 bases and V 2 bases, and 9 bases lay outside the gene matches. The CDR3 coding sequence is TGTGCCAGCAGCCAATGGGCGGGGGGTGCGGGTGAGCAGTTCTTC. Protein product: CASSQWAGGAGEQFF.

The rearrangement joins TRBV6-5 to TRBJ1-3; D may be TRBD1 (5 bases). CDR3 length: 16 amino acids. The germline V gene encodes CDR1 MNHEY and CDR2 SVGAGI. V was trimmed by 3 bases and J by 2 bases, leaving 14 bases between them. The CDR3 sequence is CASSYIPRAPGNTIYF. The CDR3 coding sequence is TGTGCCAGCAGTTATATACCCAGGGCTCCTGGAAACACCATATATTTT.

In its sample, this clonotype was seen a few times. V usage is TRBV21-1 and J usage is TRBJ1-2; the D call TRBD1 from the table was never checked on the DNA. TRBV21-1 represents a pseudogene. The CDR3 has 15 amino acids. The CDR3 DNA is TGTGCCAGCAGCAAAGCGCTAACAGGGTTGGTTGGCTACACCTTC. Translating it yields CASSKALTGLVGYTF.

The table lists this clonotype with a few counts. The chain links TRBV10-2 to TRBJ2-4; D call uncertain. Per the germline V gene, CDR1 is WSHSY and CDR2 is SAAADI. The CDR3 runs to 13 residues. V lost 10 bases and J lost 3, with 13 bases in between. The CDR3 protein is CATPPRDKNIQYF. The CDR3 bases are TGCGCCACACCTCCGCGAGACAAAAACATTCAGTACTTC.

The chain uses TRBV30 and TRBJ1-1; D is ambiguous. Trimming removed 3 bases at V and 1 base at J, with 9 bases between. CDR3 size: 13 residues. Germline V gene data show CDR1 as GTSNPN and CDR2 as SVGIG (reference sequence). CDR3 region: CAWRRKPNTEAFF. As DNA, the CDR3 is TGTGCCTGGAGACGGAAGCCGAACACTGAAGCTTTCTTT.

This clonotype was seen many times. The rearrangement uses TRBV5-1 and TRBJ2-7; perhaps TRBD1 as D (5 bases). The CDR3 covers 12 residues. Deletions cut 2 bases from V and 4 bases from J, with 7 bases between. Germline loops: CDR1 SGHRS, CDR2 YFSETQ. The CDR3 spells CASSFPGYEQYF. CDR3 DNA sequence: TGCGCCAGCAGCTTTCCAGGGTACGAGCAGTACTTC.